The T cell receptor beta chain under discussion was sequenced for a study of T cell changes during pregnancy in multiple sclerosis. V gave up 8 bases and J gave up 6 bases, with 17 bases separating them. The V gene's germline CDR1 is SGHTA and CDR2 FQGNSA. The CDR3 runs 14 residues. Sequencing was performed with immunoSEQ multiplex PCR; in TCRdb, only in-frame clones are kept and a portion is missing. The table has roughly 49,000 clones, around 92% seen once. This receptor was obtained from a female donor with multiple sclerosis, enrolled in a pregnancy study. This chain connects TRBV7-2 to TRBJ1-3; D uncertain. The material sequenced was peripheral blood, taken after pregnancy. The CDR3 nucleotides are TGTGCCAGCGGGGTGGGAGGTTCCGAAAACACCATATATTTT. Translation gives CASGVGGSENTIYF.